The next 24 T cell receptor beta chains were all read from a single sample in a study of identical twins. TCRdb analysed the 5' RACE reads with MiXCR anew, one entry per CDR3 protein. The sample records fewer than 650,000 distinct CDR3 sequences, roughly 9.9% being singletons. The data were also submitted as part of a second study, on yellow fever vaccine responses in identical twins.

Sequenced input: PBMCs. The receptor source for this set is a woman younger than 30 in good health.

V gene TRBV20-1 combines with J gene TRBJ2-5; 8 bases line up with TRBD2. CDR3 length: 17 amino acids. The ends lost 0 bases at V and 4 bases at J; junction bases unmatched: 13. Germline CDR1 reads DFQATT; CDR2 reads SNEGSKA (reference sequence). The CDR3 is CSARDTGGPGLLETQYF. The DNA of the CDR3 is TGCAGTGCTAGAGATACGGGAGGGCCGGGGTTGTTAGAGACCCAGTACTTC.

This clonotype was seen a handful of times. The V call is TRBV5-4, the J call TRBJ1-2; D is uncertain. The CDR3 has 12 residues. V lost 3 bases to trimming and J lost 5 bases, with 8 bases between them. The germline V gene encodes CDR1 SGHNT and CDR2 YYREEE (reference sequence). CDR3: CASSSDQYGYTF. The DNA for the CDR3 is TGTGCCAGCAGCTCCGACCAGTATGGCTACACCTTC.

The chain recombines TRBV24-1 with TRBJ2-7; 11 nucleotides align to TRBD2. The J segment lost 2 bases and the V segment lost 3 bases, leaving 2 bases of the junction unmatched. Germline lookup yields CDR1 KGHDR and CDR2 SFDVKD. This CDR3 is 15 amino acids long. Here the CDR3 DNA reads TGTGCCACCAGTGATCCACTAGCGGGGGCCTACGAGCAGTACTTC. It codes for CATSDPLAGAYEQYF.

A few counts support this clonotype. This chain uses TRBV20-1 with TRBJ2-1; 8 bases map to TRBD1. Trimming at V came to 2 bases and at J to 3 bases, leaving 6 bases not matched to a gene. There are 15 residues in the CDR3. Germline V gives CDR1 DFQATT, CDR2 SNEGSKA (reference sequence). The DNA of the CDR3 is TGCAGTGCTAGACCTTGGACAGGGAACTACAATGAGCAGTTCTTC. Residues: CSARPWTGNYNEQFF.

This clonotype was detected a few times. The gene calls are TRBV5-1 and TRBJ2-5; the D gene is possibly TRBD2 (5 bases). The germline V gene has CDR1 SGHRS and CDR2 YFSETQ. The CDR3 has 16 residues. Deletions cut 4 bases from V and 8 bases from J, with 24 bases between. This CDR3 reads CASSPHEGARSRTQYF. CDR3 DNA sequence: TGCGCCAGCAGCCCGCACGAGGGCGCCCGGTCACGAACCCAGTACTTC.

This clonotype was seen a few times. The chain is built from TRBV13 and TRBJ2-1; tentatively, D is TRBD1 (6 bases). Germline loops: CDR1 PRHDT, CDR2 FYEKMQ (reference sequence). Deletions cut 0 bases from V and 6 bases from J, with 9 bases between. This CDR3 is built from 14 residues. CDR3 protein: CASSLGPGANEQFF. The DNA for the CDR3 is TGTGCCAGCAGCTTAGGGCCAGGGGCCAATGAGCAGTTCTTC.

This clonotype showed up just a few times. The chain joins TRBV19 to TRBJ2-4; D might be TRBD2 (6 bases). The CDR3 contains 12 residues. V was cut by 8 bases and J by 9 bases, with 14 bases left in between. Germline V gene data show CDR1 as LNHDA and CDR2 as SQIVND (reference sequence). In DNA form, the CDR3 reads TGTGCCAGTTGTGGGATCGGGAGCATTCAGTACTTC. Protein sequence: CASCGIGSIQYF.

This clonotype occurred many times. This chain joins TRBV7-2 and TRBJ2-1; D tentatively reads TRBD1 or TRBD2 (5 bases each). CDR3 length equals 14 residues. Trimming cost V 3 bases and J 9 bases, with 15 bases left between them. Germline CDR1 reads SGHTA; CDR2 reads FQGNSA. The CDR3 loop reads CASSFYGASAEQFF. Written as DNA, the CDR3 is TGTGCCAGCAGCTTCTACGGGGCGAGCGCTGAGCAGTTCTTC.

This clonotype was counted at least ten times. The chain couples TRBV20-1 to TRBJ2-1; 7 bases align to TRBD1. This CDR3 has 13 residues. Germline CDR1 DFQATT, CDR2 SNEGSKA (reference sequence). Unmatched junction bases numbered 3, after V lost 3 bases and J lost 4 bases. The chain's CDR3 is CSASRDRYNEQFF. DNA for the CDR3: TGCAGTGCTAGTAGGGACAGATACAATGAGCAGTTCTTC.

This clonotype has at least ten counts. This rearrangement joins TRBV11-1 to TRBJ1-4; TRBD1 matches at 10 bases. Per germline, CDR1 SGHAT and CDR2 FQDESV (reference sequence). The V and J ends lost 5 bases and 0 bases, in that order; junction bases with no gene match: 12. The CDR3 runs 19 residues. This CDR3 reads CASSPYPGQGRTTNEKLFF. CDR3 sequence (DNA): TGTGCCAGCAGCCCTTACCCGGGACAGGGGAGAACAACTAATGAAAAACTGTTTTTT.

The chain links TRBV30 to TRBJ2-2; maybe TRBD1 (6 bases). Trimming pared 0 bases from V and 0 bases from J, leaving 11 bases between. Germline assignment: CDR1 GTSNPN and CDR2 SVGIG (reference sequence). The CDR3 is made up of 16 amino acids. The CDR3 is CAWSVMYRANTGELFF. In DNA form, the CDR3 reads TGTGCCTGGAGTGTTATGTACAGGGCGAACACCGGGGAGCTGTTTTTT.

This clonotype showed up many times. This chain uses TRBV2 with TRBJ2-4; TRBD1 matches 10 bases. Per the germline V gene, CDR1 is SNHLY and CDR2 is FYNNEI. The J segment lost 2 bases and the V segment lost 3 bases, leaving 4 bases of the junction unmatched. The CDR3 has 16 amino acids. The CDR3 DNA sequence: TGTGCCAGCAGTGAGGGACAGGGGTTTTCCAAAAACATTCAGTACTTC. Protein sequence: CASSEGQGFSKNIQYF.

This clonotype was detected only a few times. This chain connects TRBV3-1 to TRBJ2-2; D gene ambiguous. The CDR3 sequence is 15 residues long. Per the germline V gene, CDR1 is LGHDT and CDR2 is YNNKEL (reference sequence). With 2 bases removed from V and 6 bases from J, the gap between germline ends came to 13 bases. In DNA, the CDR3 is TGTGCCAGCAGCCAAAGACCCCTAGGGCCCGGGGAGCTGTTTTTT. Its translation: CASSQRPLGPGELFF. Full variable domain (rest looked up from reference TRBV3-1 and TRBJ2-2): DTAVSQTPKYLVTQMGNDKSIKCEQNLGHDTMYWYKQDSKKFLKIMFSYNNKELIINETVPNRFSPKSPDKAHLNLHINSLELGDSAVYFCASSQRPLGPGELFFGEGSRLTVL.

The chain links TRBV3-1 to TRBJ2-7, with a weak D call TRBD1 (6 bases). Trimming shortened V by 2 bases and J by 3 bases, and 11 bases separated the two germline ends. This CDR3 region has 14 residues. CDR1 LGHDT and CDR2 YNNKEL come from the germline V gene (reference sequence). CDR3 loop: CASSQPGHLYEQYF. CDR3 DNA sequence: TGTGCCAGCAGCCAACCGGGACACCTCTACGAGCAGTACTTC.

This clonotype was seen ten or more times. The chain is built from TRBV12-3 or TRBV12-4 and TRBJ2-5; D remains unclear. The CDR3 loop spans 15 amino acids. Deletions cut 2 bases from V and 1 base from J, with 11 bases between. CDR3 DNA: TGTGCCAGCAGTTTAAAAGGTCATGGCCAAGAGACCCAGTACTTC. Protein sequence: CASSLKGHGQETQYF.

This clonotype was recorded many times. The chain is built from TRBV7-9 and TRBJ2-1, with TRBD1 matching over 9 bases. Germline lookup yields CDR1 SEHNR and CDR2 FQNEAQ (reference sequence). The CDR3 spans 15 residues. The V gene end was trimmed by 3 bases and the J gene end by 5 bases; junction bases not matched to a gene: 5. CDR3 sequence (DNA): TGTGCCAGCAGCTTGGGACAGGGAGGACACAATGAGCAGTTCTTC. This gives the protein CASSLGQGGHNEQFF.

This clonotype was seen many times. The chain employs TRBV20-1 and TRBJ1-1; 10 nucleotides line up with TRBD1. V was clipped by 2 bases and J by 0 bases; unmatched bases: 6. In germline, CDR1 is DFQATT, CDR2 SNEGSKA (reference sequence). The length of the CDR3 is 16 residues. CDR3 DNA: TGCAGTGCTAGACCCGGGACAGGGGCGATGAACACTGAAGCTTTCTTT. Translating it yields CSARPGTGAMNTEAFF.

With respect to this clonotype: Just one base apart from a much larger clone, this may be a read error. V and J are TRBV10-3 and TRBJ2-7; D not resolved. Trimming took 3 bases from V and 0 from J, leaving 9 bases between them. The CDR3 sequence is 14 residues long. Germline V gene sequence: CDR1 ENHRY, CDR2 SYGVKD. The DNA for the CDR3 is TGTGCCATCAGTGAATGGTTGCCCTCCTACGAGCAGTACTTC. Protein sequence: CAISEWLPSYEQYF.

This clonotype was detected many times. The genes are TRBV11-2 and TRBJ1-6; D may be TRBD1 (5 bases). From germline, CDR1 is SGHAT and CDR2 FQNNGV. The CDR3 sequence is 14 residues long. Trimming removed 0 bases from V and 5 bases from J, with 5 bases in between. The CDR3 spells CASSLEGDNSPLHF. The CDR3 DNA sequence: TGTGCCAGCAGCTTAGAAGGGGATAATTCACCCCTCCACTTT.

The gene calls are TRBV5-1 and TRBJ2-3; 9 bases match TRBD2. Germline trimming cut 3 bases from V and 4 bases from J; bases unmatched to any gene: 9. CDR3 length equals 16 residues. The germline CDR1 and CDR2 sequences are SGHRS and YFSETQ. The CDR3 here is CASSSALAGWADTQYF. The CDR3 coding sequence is TGCGCCAGCAGCTCGGCCCTAGCGGGATGGGCAGATACGCAGTATTTT. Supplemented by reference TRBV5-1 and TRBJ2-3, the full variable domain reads KAGVTQTPRYLIKTRGQQVTLSCSPISGHRSVSWYQQTPGQGLQFLFEYFSETQRNKGNFPGRFSGRQFSNSRSEMNVSTLELGDSALYLCASSSALAGWADTQYFGPGTRLTVL.

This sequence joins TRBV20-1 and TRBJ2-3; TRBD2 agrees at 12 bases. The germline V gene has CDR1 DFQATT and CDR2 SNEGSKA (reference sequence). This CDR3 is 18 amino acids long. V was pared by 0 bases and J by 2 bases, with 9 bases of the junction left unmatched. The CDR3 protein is CSARDKTSGGRVTDTQYF. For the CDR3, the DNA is TGCAGTGCTAGAGACAAGACTAGCGGGGGCCGGGTCACAGATACGCAGTATTTT.

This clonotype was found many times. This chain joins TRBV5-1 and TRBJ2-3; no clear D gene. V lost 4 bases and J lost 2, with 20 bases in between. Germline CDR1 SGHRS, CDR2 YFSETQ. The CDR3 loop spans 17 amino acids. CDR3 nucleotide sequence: TGCGCCAGCAGCGCGGCGGTCGGACGGCCGAACACAGATACGCAGTATTTT. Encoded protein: CASSAAVGRPNTDTQYF.

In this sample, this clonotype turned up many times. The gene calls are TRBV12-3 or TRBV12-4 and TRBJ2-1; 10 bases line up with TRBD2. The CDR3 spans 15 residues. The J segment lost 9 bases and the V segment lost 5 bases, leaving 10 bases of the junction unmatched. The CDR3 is CASSESGGAPGEQFF. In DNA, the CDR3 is TGTGCCAGCAGTGAGAGCGGGGGGGCCCCTGGTGAGCAGTTCTTC.

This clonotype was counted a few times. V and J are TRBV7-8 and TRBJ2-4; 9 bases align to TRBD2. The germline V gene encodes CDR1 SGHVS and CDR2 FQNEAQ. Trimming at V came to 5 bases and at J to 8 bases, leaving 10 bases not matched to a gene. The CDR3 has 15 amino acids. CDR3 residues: CASSPRASGIDIQYF. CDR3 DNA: TGTGCCAGCAGCCCCCGGGCTAGCGGGATTGACATTCAGTACTTC.